This T cell receptor (beta chain) appears in the sequencing data of a study of OX40 agonist ivuxolimab in advanced cancers. Study-level information: Each dose-escalation patient presented with hepatocellular carcinoma, melanoma, renal cell or head and neck cancer. From about 20 to 79 years was the age range, with a mean of around 56 years, and 70% to 85% were male.

Measured with immunoSEQ multiplex PCR; TCRdb has only the in-frame clones, and not every one. Seen here are approximately 70,000 clones, approximately 86% observed once, and the top ten hold under 1.5%. Notes on the study in general: Compared with CD4+, CD8+ T cells on average had more expanded clones.

The CDR3 sequence is 16 residues long. CDR1 is MNHEY and CDR2 is SMNVEV in the germline V gene (reference sequence). The V and J ends lost 6 bases and 1 base, in that order; junction bases with no gene match: 8. In the case of this clone: Its matching antigen is unknown.

Peripheral blood came from all dose cohorts at three timepoints. The source is an adult with an advanced solid tumor such as melanoma, head and neck, liver or kidney cancer. Sample: CD4+ or CD8+ T cells sorted from blood, taken in a trial of the OX40 agonist ivuxolimab. This chain links TRBV27 with TRBJ1-1; 10 bases are shared with TRBD1. CDR3 sequence: CASRQDRGRTNTEAFF. CDR3 nucleotides: TGTGCCAGCAGGCAAGACAGGGGGCGAACGAACACTGAAGCTTTCTTT.